Below are 10 T cell receptor beta chains sequenced from a single sample in a study of blood T cell repertoires in COVID-19. The assay was immunoSEQ multiplex PCR, and TCRdb's table has in-frame clones only and misses some. The data show 100,000 to 150,000 clones, approximately 90% seen once. Input material: peripheral blood. Source of these receptors: a man in his fifties or sixties with COVID-19, enrolled during active disease.

The chain uses TRBV5-4 and TRBJ2-7; 8 positions match TRBD1. Germline V gene lookup returns CDR1 SGHNT and CDR2 YYREEE (reference sequence). The CDR3 has 15 amino acids. The V gene end was trimmed by 4 bases and the J gene end by 3 bases; junction bases not matched to a gene: 9. The CDR3 spells CASSPGGNMVYEQYF. The CDR3 coding sequence is TGTGCCAGCAGCCCAGGGGGCAATATGGTCTACGAGCAGTACTTC. Looking up the rest from reference TRBV5-4 and TRBJ2-7 gives the full variable domain: ETGVTQSPTHLIKTRGQQVTLRCSSQSGHNTVSWYQQALGQGPQFIFQYYREEENGRGNFPPRFSGLQFPNYSSELNVNALELDDSALYLCASSPGGNMVYEQYFGPGTRLTVT.

This chain connects TRBV9 to TRBJ2-1, with TRBD2 matching over 14 bases. Germline CDR1 and CDR2: SGDLS and YYNGEE. The trim removed 4 bases at V and 6 bases at J, leaving 6 bases unmatched. This CDR3 is built from 16 residues. CDR3 sequence reads: CASSSRLAGGPNEQFF. The CDR3 DNA sequence: TGTGCCAGCAGCTCCCGACTAGCGGGGGGGCCCAATGAGCAGTTCTTC.

The V gene is TRBV9, the J gene TRBJ1-4, with TRBD1 matching over 9 bases. The V gene end was trimmed by 3 bases and the J gene end by 3 bases; junction bases not matched to a gene: 6. The CDR3 totals 16 residues. Germline CDR1 and CDR2: SGDLS and YYNGEE. This CDR3 is CASSAGQGVANEKLFF. The DNA for the CDR3 is TGTGCCAGCAGCGCGGGACAGGGAGTGGCTAATGAAAAACTGTTTTTT.

Here the CDR3 DNA reads TGCGCCAGCAGCTTGGGCCTCAGGGGCTATGGCTACACCTTC. Amino acid sequence: CASSLGLRGYGYTF. The chain uses TRBV5-1 and TRBJ1-2, with D possibly being TRBD1 (6 bases). CDR1 and CDR2 (germline): SGHRS, YFSETQ. The V and J ends lost 0 bases and 4 bases respectively, with 10 bases between them. CDR3 length: 14 residues.

J is TRBJ2-3 and V is TRBV19; 7 bases map to TRBD2. The CDR3 extends over 16 amino acids. With 5 bases clipped from V and 3 bases from J, the junction kept 11 bases outside the gene matches. Germline V CDR1 and CDR2: LNHDA, SQIVND (reference sequence). The CDR3 DNA follows: TGTGCCAGTAGTTCCGGGCGGGGGAGAGAGACAGATACGCAGTATTTT. It specifies CASSSGRGRETDTQYF.

CDR3 DNA sequence: TGTGCCAGCAGTTTCCACAACCGGGACAAAAACGAGCAGTACTTC. Encoded protein: CASSFHNRDKNEQYF. The chain joins TRBV27 to TRBJ2-7; possible D gene TRBD1, 6 bases. The CDR3 is 15 amino acids. Per germline, CDR1 MNHEY and CDR2 SMNVEV (reference sequence). V lost 3 bases to trimming and J lost 5 bases, with 17 bases between them.

The CDR3 spells CASSGIEAEAFF. CDR3 in DNA: TGTGCCAGCAGCGGAATCGAGGCTGAAGCTTTCTTT. The rearrangement links TRBV9 to TRBJ1-1; no firm D call. CDR3 length equals 12 residues. CDR1 and CDR2 (germline): SGDLS, YYNGEE. Trimming removed 3 bases from V and 6 bases from J, with 9 bases in between.

V gene TRBV4-1 combines with J gene TRBJ1-5; TRBD1 matches at 9 bases. V lost 6 bases and J lost 2; bases outside the gene matches: 5. Germline CDR1 is MGHRA and CDR2 is YSYEKL. The CDR3 runs to 15 residues. CDR3: CASSGTGNGNQPQHF. Written as DNA, the CDR3 is TGCGCCAGCAGTGGGACAGGGAATGGCAATCAGCCCCAGCATTTT.

V is TRBV7-2 and J is TRBJ1-2; D not resolved. V lost 2 bases to trimming and J lost 8 bases, with 18 bases between them. CDR1 and CDR2 from the germline V gene are SGHTA and FQGNSA. The CDR3 length is 15 residues. Here the CDR3 reads CASSLTSLVYVGYTF. CDR3 coding DNA: TGTGCCAGCAGCTTAACGTCACTCGTATATGTAGGCTACACCTTC.

V usage is TRBV5-6 and J usage is TRBJ2-2; D possibly corresponds to TRBD1 (5 bases). V was pared by 3 bases and J by 2 bases, with 11 bases between. The CDR3 is made up of 15 amino acids. The germline gives CDR1 SGHDT, CDR2 YYEEEE. CDR3 DNA: TGTGCCAGCAGCTCGCAGGGAAATAACACCGGGGAGCTGTTTTTT. Encoded protein: CASSSQGNNTGELFF.